Reported below is one TCR beta chain. CD45RO-negative, CCR7-positively selected cells formed the naive CD8 fraction, excluding terminally differentiated effector memory CD45RA+ cells. All of the donors resided in Nashville, Tennessee, and each was a Caucasian adult. This sample was taken from a study of shared clonotypes between healthy human individuals. The data were produced by immunoSEQ multiplex PCR, yet TCRdb's version contains in-frame clones alone and is incomplete. This table holds about 2,200,000 clones, roughly 91% found once. Germline V lookup: CDR1 MDHEN, CDR2 SYDVKM. CDR3 size: 18 residues. J lost 2 bases, V lost 4 bases, and 14 bases had no gene match.

This TCR derives from a man aged 18-30 years in good health. Some clones in this sample may be carry-over from other donors' samples. The sample consisted of naive CD8+ T cells from PBMCs. V gene TRBV28 combines with J gene TRBJ2-5, with 9 bases aligning to TRBD2. CDR3 nucleotides: TGTGCCAGCAGTTGGGGGGAGGGGCTAGCGGGAAATCAAGAGACCCAGTACTTC. Translated, it gives CASSWGEGLAGNQETQYF.